This T cell receptor beta chain is drawn from a study of shared clonotypes between healthy human individuals. The repertoire was sequenced with immunoSEQ multiplex PCR; TCRdb's copy has only in-frame clones and lacks some. Of roughly 650,000 clones in the sample, 95% to 98% were seen once. CDR3 size: 15 residues. In germline, CDR1 is LNHNV, CDR2 YYDKDF (reference sequence). The V end lost 0 bases, the J end lost 6 bases, and 12 bases lay between the germline ends. General study points: Depth was large, yet rarefaction showed that sorted-subset sequencing was incomplete.

In the case of this clone: Its antigen is still unknown.

Free of recent acute infections or vaccinations, the donors were healthy HIV-negative adults. CD4+ cells were split into CD45RA+ naive and CD45RA-negative memory subsets. The sample consisted of naive CD4+ T cells sorted from blood. Indicated subset: CD45RA+ positively selected. This chain uses TRBV15 with TRBJ2-1; unclear D gene. The sequence came from a woman aged 25 to 39 in good health. The CDR3 DNA sequence: TGTGCCACCAGCAGAGATCCGGACGCACGCAATGAGCAGTTCTTC. It is translated as CATSRDPDARNEQFF.